The 14 T cell receptor beta chains given below trace back to one sample, sequenced in a study of chemoradiotherapy in HPV16-positive cancers. The data were produced by immunoSEQ multiplex PCR, yet TCRdb's version contains in-frame clones alone and is incomplete. The sample includes about 7,600 clones, around 85% of them seen just once. The sequences come from blood, collected from a patient who underwent chemoradiotherapy. The receptors shown here come from a human donor with HPV-associated anogenital cancer.

The chain employs TRBV11-2 and TRBJ2-5; 12 positions agree with TRBD2. The junction had 8 bases not matched to a gene; V was cut back by 5 bases and J by 4 bases. Germline assignment: CDR1 SGHAT and CDR2 FQNNGV. The CDR3 runs to 16 residues. The CDR3 reads CASSPSTSGGPETQYF. The CDR3 coding sequence is TGTGCCAGCAGCCCCTCGACTAGCGGGGGTCCAGAGACCCAGTACTTC.

The genes are TRBV6-1 and TRBJ2-3; unclear D gene. This CDR3 is built from 9 residues. In germline, CDR1 is MNHNS, CDR2 SASEGT. Deletions cut 7 bases from V and 12 bases from J, with 8 bases between. CDR3 amino acids: CASISPQYF. In DNA form, the CDR3 reads TGTGCCAGCATTAGTCCTCAGTATTTT.

The chain couples TRBV7-2 to TRBJ1-4; tentatively, D is TRBD1 (6 bases). V gave up 2 bases and J gave up 7 bases, with 11 bases separating them. This CDR3 is built from 14 residues. Germline CDR1 reads SGHTA; CDR2 reads FQGNSA. Written as DNA, the CDR3 is TGTGCCAGCAGCTTATCAGGGGTTGGTGAAAAACTGTTTTTT. This translates into CASSLSGVGEKLFF.

Note on this clone: Other DNA sequences in the same sample also yield this CDR3. The chain recombines TRBV19 with TRBJ2-2, with a tentative D call TRBD1 (7 bases). The V gene lost 7 bases and the J gene lost 5 bases, with 14 bases spanning the gap. The CDR3 is made up of 14 amino acids. From germline, CDR1 is LNHDA and CDR2 SQIVND (reference sequence). In nucleotides, the CDR3 is TGTGCCAGTACCCGACAGGGAGGAACCGGGGAGCTGTTTTTT. This encodes CASTRQGGTGELFF.

CDR3: CASSGKGRGGVGWDQPQHF. The CDR3 DNA reads as TGCGCCAGCAGTGGTAAGGGTCGAGGGGGCGTGGGGTGGGATCAGCCCCAGCATTTT. The V gene is TRBV10-1, the J gene TRBJ1-5; TRBD1 aligns across 7 bases. V was pared by 4 bases and J by 5 bases, with 20 bases of the junction left unmatched. The CDR3 has 19 residues. Germline-derived CDR1 and CDR2 are WNHNN and SYGVQD (reference sequence).

The chain joins TRBV5-1 to TRBJ1-2; perhaps TRBD1 as D (6 bases). V gave up 3 bases and J gave up 0 bases, with 18 bases separating them. The CDR3 runs 17 residues. Germline CDR1 reads SGHRS; CDR2 reads YFSETQ. The CDR3 DNA sequence: TGCGCCAGCAGCTCGCGGACAGCTGCACTCACTAACTATGGCTACACCTTC. Residues: CASSSRTAALTNYGYTF.

This clone was detected a few times. V and J are TRBV2 and TRBJ2-7; D remains unclear. The CDR3 is 14 residues long. Trimming stripped 10 bases from V and 9 bases from J, with 25 bases between. Germline V gene data show CDR1 as SNHLY and CDR2 as FYNNEI. The CDR3 nucleotides are TGTGCCACAAAACGGACCCTCCTCTACGAGCGGCAGTACTTC. Translated: CATKRTLLYERQYF.

The chain joins TRBV5-1 to TRBJ1-3; 7 nucleotides match TRBD1. Germline CDR1 is SGHRS and CDR2 is YFSETQ. The CDR3 length is 15 residues. With V trimmed by 2 bases and J by 2 bases, 4 bases remained unmatched. This CDR3 is CASSLQTGPGNTIYF. The CDR3 region has the DNA TGCGCCAGCAGCTTACAGACAGGGCCTGGAAACACCATATATTTT.

This sequence joins TRBV27 and TRBJ2-5, with D perhaps TRBD1 (5 bases). In germline, CDR1 is MNHEY, CDR2 SMNVEV (reference sequence). CDR3 length: 10 residues. V was cut by 8 bases and J by 9 bases, with 10 bases left in between. CDR3 sequence (DNA): TGTGCCAGCGGGGCTGGCGCCCAGTACTTC. Translating gives CASGAGAQYF.

The chain has TRBV4-1 and TRBJ1-4; D not resolved. The CDR3 loop spans 16 amino acids. With 0 bases removed from V and 2 bases from J, the gap between germline ends came to 10 bases. The V gene's germline CDR1 is MGHRA and CDR2 YSYEKL. The DNA for the CDR3 is TGCGCCAGCAGCCAAGACTTGGATGTGACTAATGAAAAACTGTTTTTT. It translates to CASSQDLDVTNEKLFF.

This clone was counted only a few times. CDR3: CASSFRMETAEAFF. The CDR3 DNA is TGTGCCAGCAGTTTTCGGATGGAGACAGCTGAAGCTTTCTTT. The chain has TRBV27 and TRBJ1-1; a possible D gene is TRBD1 (5 bases). The germline V and J ends were trimmed by 3 bases and 6 bases, with 14 bases remaining between them. The CDR3 runs 14 residues. Germline V gene sequence: CDR1 MNHEY, CDR2 SMNVEV (reference sequence).

This clone was counted only a few times. The chain uses TRBV4-3 and TRBJ2-3; 12 bases fit TRBD2. This CDR3 has 16 residues. Looked up from germline, CDR1 is LGHNA and CDR2 is YSLEER. V lost 0 bases to trimming and J lost 4 bases; unmatched junction nucleotides: 2. As DNA, the CDR3 is TGCGCCAGCAGCCAAGATCTAGCGGGGGGGCCAGATACGCAGTATTTT. Amino acid sequence: CASSQDLAGGPDTQYF.

The V and J genes are TRBV20-1 and TRBJ2-1; D unresolved. Trimming pared 8 bases from V and 5 bases from J, leaving 7 bases between. Germline lookup yields CDR1 DFQATT and CDR2 SNEGSKA (reference sequence). The CDR3 runs 10 residues. The CDR3 nucleotides are TGCAGTCCCTCGAACAATGAGCAGTTCTTC. It translates to CSPSNNEQFF.

The chain links TRBV6-1 to TRBJ1-1; D gene ambiguous. Deletions cut 2 bases from V and 2 bases from J, with 9 bases between. The CDR3 extends over 14 amino acids. From germline, CDR1 is MNHNS and CDR2 SASEGT. The CDR3 spells CASSETSLNTEAFF. CDR3 bases: TGTGCCAGCAGTGAAACATCGCTCAACACTGAAGCTTTCTTT.